This TCR beta chain was sequenced in a study of shared clonotypes between healthy human individuals. Naive CD8 cells were CD45RO-negative, positively selected for CCR7, excluding terminally differentiated effector memory CD45RA+ cells. Sequencing used immunoSEQ multiplex PCR; TCRdb keeps in-frame clones, though not all of them. This sample has about 2.1 million clones; over 85% occur once, and the top ten carry 1.5% to 2%. Germline CDR1 LGHNA, CDR2 YSLEER. This CDR3 has 17 residues. The V gene lost 4 bases and the J gene lost 3 bases, with 22 bases spanning the gap. V is TRBV4-3 and J is TRBJ2-7; D call uncertain. The source is a man in his late teens or twenties in good health. Some clones in this sample may be carry-over from other donors' samples. Material for sequencing was naive CD8+ T cells from PBMCs. CDR3 DNA sequence: TGCGCCAGCAGCCCCACCTTCCGAATCGGCCCCCTCTACGAGCAGTACTTC. Amino acid sequence: CASSPTFRIGPLYEQYF.